A single sample gave rise to the 2 T cell receptor beta chains below, sequenced in a study of blood T cell repertoires in COVID-19. Assay: immunoSEQ multiplex PCR; the TCRdb copy retains only in-frame clones and omits some. This table has a few hundred thousand clones, 80% to 85% appearing once. Sequenced sample: peripheral blood. Receptors originate from a person between 65 and 80 years old with COVID-19, enrolled during active disease.

The chain employs TRBV11-2 and TRBJ1-1; unclear D gene. CDR3 length: 12 residues. The V end lost 1 base, the J end lost 4 bases, and 4 bases lay between the germline ends. The V gene's germline CDR1 is SGHAT and CDR2 FQNNGV. CDR3 loop: CASSLVGTEAFF. The DNA for the CDR3 is TGTGCCAGCAGCTTAGTCGGCACTGAAGCTTTCTTT.

The sample holds a few counts of this clone. V usage is TRBV24-1 and J usage is TRBJ2-1; D remains ambiguous. Germline-derived CDR1 and CDR2 are KGHDR and SFDVKD. The V and J ends lost 4 bases and 6 bases respectively, with 9 bases between them. The length of the CDR3 is 13 residues. For the CDR3, the DNA is TGTGCCACCAGTGACCGACTTTCCAATGAGCAGTTCTTC. Protein sequence: CATSDRLSNEQFF.